The 30 T cell receptor beta chains in this list originate from one sample, sequenced in a study of sequential checkpoint blockade in melanoma. Repertoires were generated with immunoSEQ multiplex PCR, while TCRdb's copy carries only in-frame clones and drops some. The sample consists of fewer than 8,000 clones, about 20% of them appearing once. Documented treatment: randomized to nivolumab then ipilimumab (arm A) or the reverse (arm B). The sample here was tumor tissue (inferred from file names), taken from a patient given nivolumab and ipilimumab in sequence. These receptors all stem from a human donor with melanoma.

A few counts support this clone. The rearrangement links TRBV6-8 to TRBJ2-1; D uncertain. Germline V CDR1 and CDR2: MNHGY, SAAAGT. The CDR3 is 12 residues long. V was trimmed by 2 bases and J by 7 bases, leaving 6 bases between them. CDR3 in DNA: TGTGCCAGCAGTTACCCGAGTAATGAGCAGTTCTTC. This translates into CASSYPSNEQFF.

This clone qualifies as medium-sized. The V gene is TRBV9, the J gene TRBJ2-3, with TRBD2 identical over 11 bases. Germline-derived CDR1 and CDR2 are SGDLS and YYNGEE. V was clipped by 4 bases and J by 0 bases; unmatched bases: 4. This CDR3 region has 16 residues. CDR3 nucleotide sequence: TGTGCCAGCAGCCTCTGGACTAGCGGGAGCACAGATACGCAGTATTTT. Translated, it gives CASSLWTSGSTDTQYF. Complete variable domain (other parts from reference TRBV9 and TRBJ2-3): DSGVTQTPKHLITATGQRVTLRCSPRSGDLSVYWYQQSLDQGLQFLIQYYNGEERAKGNILERFSAQQFPDLHSELNLSSLELGDSALYFCASSLWTSGSTDTQYFGPGTRLTVL.

The chain is built from TRBV19 and TRBJ2-3; TRBD1 is a possible D gene (5 bases). Per germline, CDR1 LNHDA and CDR2 SQIVND (reference sequence). The CDR3 is made up of 16 amino acids. V was trimmed by 2 bases and J by 2 bases, leaving 14 bases between them. CDR3 residues: CASSISGRQFTDTQYF. The DNA of the CDR3 is TGTGCCAGTAGTATATCAGGGCGTCAATTCACAGATACGCAGTATTTT.

This clone was picked up many times. The rearrangement links TRBV11-3 to TRBJ2-1; TRBD2 matches 8 bases. CDR1 and CDR2 (germline): SGHNT, YENEEA. The CDR3 length is 16 residues. V gave up 0 bases and J gave up 4 bases; unmatched junction bases: 5. The CDR3 spells CASSLEVAGTYNEQFF. CDR3 nucleotide sequence: TGTGCCAGCAGCTTAGAGGTAGCGGGGACTTACAATGAGCAGTTCTTC. Filled out from reference TRBV11-3 and TRBJ2-1, the complete variable domain reads EAGVVQSPRYKIIEKKQPVAFWCNPISGHNTLYWYLQNLGQGPELLIRYENEEAVDDSQLPKDRFSAERLKGVDSTLKIQPAELGDSAVYLCASSLEVAGTYNEQFFGPGTRLTVL.

This clone was recorded at least ten times. The CDR3 bases are TGTGCCAGCAGTGATTCATTCGGGCTAGCGGGGGAGACCCAGTACTTC. Its translation is CASSDSFGLAGETQYF. The rearrangement uses TRBV11-3 and TRBJ2-5; 9 nucleotides match TRBD2. The trim removed 6 bases at V and 5 bases at J, leaving 13 bases unmatched. CDR1 and CDR2 (germline): SGHNT, YENEEA. This CDR3 has 16 residues.

V usage is TRBV19 and J usage is TRBJ1-4; possibly TRBD1 for D (5 bases). The germline gives CDR1 LNHDA, CDR2 SQIVND (reference sequence). The CDR3 sequence is 15 residues long. The germline V and J ends were trimmed by 5 bases and 4 bases, with 14 bases remaining between them. CDR3 DNA sequence: TGTGCCAGTAGTGTTCGGGACCTCGGTAATGAAAAACTGTTTTTT. Its translation: CASSVRDLGNEKLFF. The complete variable domain, with remaining parts taken from reference TRBV19 and TRBJ1-4, reads DGGITQSPKYLFRKEGQNVTLSCEQNLNHDAMYWYRQDPGQGLRLIYYSQIVNDFQKGDIAEGYSVSREKKESFPLTVTSAQKNPTAFYLCASSVRDLGNEKLFFGSGTQLSVL.

The rearrangement links TRBV5-1 to TRBJ2-2; TRBD2 aligns across 7 bases. The V gene end was trimmed by 7 bases and the J gene end by 6 bases; junction bases not matched to a gene: 12. CDR3 length equals 15 residues. Germline values: CDR1 SGHRS, CDR2 YFSETQ. CDR3 sequence (DNA): TGCGCCAGCGGACAAAGCGGGATGGGGCCCGGGGAGCTGTTTTTT. It specifies CASGQSGMGPGELFF.

Only a few counts were recorded for this clone. V and J are TRBV7-6 and TRBJ1-5; 8 positions match TRBD1. This CDR3 is 14 amino acids long. The germline V gene encodes CDR1 SGHVS and CDR2 FNYEAQ. Trimming removed 6 bases from V and 5 bases from J; junction bases left unmatched: 6. The CDR3 protein is CASSPTGGYQPQHF. The CDR3 DNA follows: TGTGCCAGCAGTCCAACAGGGGGGTATCAGCCCCAGCATTTT.

This clone was detected only once. V usage is TRBV10-2 and J usage is TRBJ1-2; 7 bases match TRBD1. The CDR3 covers 13 residues. Germline values: CDR1 WSHSY, CDR2 SAAADI. Losses at the gene ends were 2 bases for V and 6 bases for J; bases not matched to a gene: 3. The CDR3 reads CASSEAGGDGYTF. CDR3 DNA: TGCGCCAGCAGTGAGGCAGGGGGAGATGGCTACACCTTC.

In this sample, this clone turned up a few times. V gene TRBV9 combines with J gene TRBJ2-7; 7 bases fit TRBD1. V gave up 5 bases and J gave up 1 base; unmatched junction bases: 6. The CDR3 runs 14 residues. CDR1 and CDR2 from the germline V gene are SGDLS and YYNGEE. The CDR3 region has the DNA TGTGCCAGCAGGGCGACAGGGAATTCCTACGAGCAGTACTTC. This gives the protein CASRATGNSYEQYF.

This clone was seen a handful of times. V gene TRBV6-8 combines with J gene TRBJ2-1, with a weak D call TRBD1 (5 bases). CDR1 MNHGY and CDR2 SAAAGT come from the germline V gene. The V and J ends lost 6 bases and 5 bases respectively, with 11 bases between them. This CDR3 region has 13 residues. The CDR3 spells CASSPQGDNEQFF. The CDR3 DNA reads TGTGCCAGCAGCCCTCAGGGTGACAATGAGCAGTTCTTC.

The V and J genes are TRBV29-1 and TRBJ2-6, with 12 bases aligning to TRBD1. Germline CDR1 SQVTM, CDR2 ANQGSEA. CDR3 length equals 18 residues. Trimming took 6 bases from V and 2 from J; bases not matched to a gene: 11. CDR3 amino acids: CSVQGTGGKEAGANVLTF. The DNA of the CDR3 is TGCAGCGTGCAGGGGACAGGGGGCAAGGAGGCTGGGGCCAACGTCCTGACTTTC.

This chain joins TRBV9 and TRBJ2-2; no firm D call. In germline, CDR1 is SGDLS, CDR2 YYNGEE. The CDR3 spans 14 residues. The V and J ends lost 3 bases and 6 bases respectively, with 12 bases between them. The CDR3 DNA is TGTGCCAGCAGCGAGGCAGCAGTCTCCGGGGAGCTGTTTTTT. Amino acids: CASSEAAVSGELFF. Filled out from reference TRBV9 and TRBJ2-2, the complete variable domain reads DSGVTQTPKHLITATGQRVTLRCSPRSGDLSVYWYQQSLDQGLQFLIQYYNGEERAKGNILERFSAQQFPDLHSELNLSSLELGDSALYFCASSEAAVSGELFFGEGSRLTVL.

There are many counts of this clone. The gene calls are TRBV23-1 and TRBJ1-1; no firm D call. TRBV23-1 has ORF status, its function being uncertain. Trimming left V 6 bases short and J 5 bases short, with 19 bases between. The CDR3 loop spans 15 amino acids. This CDR3 reads CASSRTGYPATEAFF. Here the CDR3 DNA reads TGCGCCAGCAGCCGGACGGGTTACCCCGCAACTGAAGCTTTCTTT.

The chain couples TRBV11-3 to TRBJ2-7, with a possible D match to TRBD2 (6 bases). The germline V gene encodes CDR1 SGHNT and CDR2 YENEEA. The V end lost 5 bases, the J end lost 1 base, and 21 bases lay between the germline ends. The length of the CDR3 is 17 residues. This chain's CDR3 is CASSPGVGREKSYEQYF. DNA for the CDR3: TGTGCCAGCAGCCCGGGGGTGGGCAGGGAAAAATCCTACGAGCAGTACTTC. Drawing the rest from reference TRBV11-3 and TRBJ2-7, the complete variable domain is EAGVVQSPRYKIIEKKQPVAFWCNPISGHNTLYWYLQNLGQGPELLIRYENEEAVDDSQLPKDRFSAERLKGVDSTLKIQPAELGDSAVYLCASSPGVGREKSYEQYFGPGTRLTVT.

This clone occurred a few times. This rearrangement joins TRBV1 to TRBJ2-7; the table names TRBD2, a call not compared with the DNA. TRBV1 is a known pseudogene. The CDR3 runs 15 residues. The chain's CDR3 is CASTQGVAGFYEQYF. As DNA, the CDR3 is TGCGCCAGCACCCAAGGGGTGGCGGGATTCTACGAGCAGTACTTC.

This clone was counted between two and nine times. The chain is built from TRBV6-8 and TRBJ2-7; D is undetermined. Trimming took off 7 bases at V and 2 bases at J, with 9 bases between the two ends. The CDR3 contains 12 residues. The germline V gene encodes CDR1 MNHGY and CDR2 SAAAGT. CDR3 in amino acids: CASTPLTYEQYF. As DNA, the CDR3 is TGTGCCAGCACGCCATTGACCTACGAGCAGTACTTC.

The rearrangement uses TRBV5-1 and TRBJ2-1, with TRBD2 matching over 12 bases. The CDR3 extends over 16 amino acids. J was trimmed by 4 bases and V by 3 bases; bases with no gene match: 5. Germline CDR1 reads SGHRS; CDR2 reads YFSETQ. The CDR3 loop reads CASSSTSGGTYNEQFF. The DNA for the CDR3 is TGCGCCAGCAGCTCAACTAGCGGGGGGACTTACAATGAGCAGTTCTTC. The whole variable domain, filled in from reference TRBV5-1 and TRBJ2-1, reads KAGVTQTPRYLIKTRGQQVTLSCSPISGHRSVSWYQQTPGQGLQFLFEYFSETQRNKGNFPGRFSGRQFSNSRSEMNVSTLELGDSALYLCASSSTSGGTYNEQFFGPGTRLTVL.

This sequence joins TRBV5-1 and TRBJ1-1; no clear D. Germline values: CDR1 SGHRS, CDR2 YFSETQ. The V end lost 2 bases, the J end lost 0 bases, and 8 bases lay between the germline ends. The CDR3 spans 14 residues. The CDR3 bases are TGCGCCAGCAGCTTCATTTTCCTGAACACTGAAGCTTTCTTT. Amino acids: CASSFIFLNTEAFF.

This clone was observed a handful of times. The V and J genes are TRBV6-8 and TRBJ2-2; D tentatively fits TRBD1 or TRBD2 (5 bases each). There are 14 residues in the CDR3. Per the germline V gene, CDR1 is MNHGY and CDR2 is SAAAGT. The ends were cut back, 5 bases at V and 4 bases at J, with 11 bases in the middle. The CDR3 coding sequence is TGTGCCAGCAGTGATACCGGGGCCACCGGGGAGCTGTTTTTT. It codes for CASSDTGATGELFF.

The J gene is TRBJ1-5, the V gene TRBV12-5, with D possibly being TRBD1 (6 bases). V lost 1 base and J 4 bases, leaving 29 bases between the germline ends. Germline CDR1 LGHNT, CDR2 FRNRAP. The CDR3 sequence is 21 residues long. In nucleotides, the CDR3 is TGTGCTAGTGGTTTGGATCCGGGACAAAGGGGTTTACATAGGGAAAATCAGCCCCAGCATTTT. Residues: CASGLDPGQRGLHRENQPQHF.

This clone is judged medium-sized. This rearrangement joins TRBV6-8 to TRBJ2-3, with D tentatively TRBD1 (6 bases). The V and J ends lost 6 bases and 1 base respectively, with 14 bases between them. The CDR3 extends over 15 amino acids. The germline CDR1 and CDR2 sequences are MNHGY and SAAAGT. The CDR3 sequence: CASSLQGFGTDTQYF. CDR3 sequence (DNA): TGTGCCAGCAGCCTACAGGGATTTGGCACAGATACGCAGTATTTT.

This rearrangement joins TRBV19 to TRBJ1-2; no reliable D call. There are 12 residues in the CDR3. Trimming left V 7 bases short and J 4 bases short, with 10 bases between. CDR1 is LNHDA and CDR2 is SQIVND in the germline V gene (reference sequence). CDR3 bases: TGTGCCAGTATGGCCGGCCTCTATGGCTACACCTTC. Translated, it gives CASMAGLYGYTF.

V and J are TRBV9 and TRBJ2-7; no definite D call. The CDR3 spans 13 residues. V shed 0 bases and J shed 6 bases, with 10 bases lying between them. Germline V lookup: CDR1 SGDLS, CDR2 YYNGEE. The CDR3 loop is CASSVGSRTEQYF. CDR3 DNA sequence: TGTGCCAGCAGCGTAGGATCCAGGACCGAGCAGTACTTC.

The chain uses TRBV15 and TRBJ1-2; tentatively, D is TRBD1 (5 bases). Germline CDR1 reads LNHNV; CDR2 reads YYDKDF (reference sequence). Trimming took off 1 base at V and 4 bases at J, with 16 bases between the two ends. This CDR3 has 16 amino acids. CDR3 amino acids: CATSRAWGGRGYGYTF. CDR3 nucleotide sequence: TGTGCCACCAGCAGAGCCTGGGGAGGAAGGGGCTATGGCTACACCTTC.

V is TRBV6-8 and J is TRBJ2-7; D remains unclear. The CDR3 is 13 amino acids. CDR1 and CDR2 from the germline V gene are MNHGY and SAAAGT. Trimming pared 2 bases from V and 3 bases from J, leaving 8 bases between. CDR3 amino acids: CASSYNGVYEQYF. In DNA form, the CDR3 reads TGTGCCAGCAGTTACAATGGGGTCTACGAGCAGTACTTC.

This clone has ten or more counts. The rearrangement links TRBV23-1 to TRBJ2-7; D unresolved. TRBV23-1 is assigned to the ORF class and has an uncertain function. Trimming shortened V by 6 bases and J by 3 bases, and 12 bases separated the two germline ends. The length of the CDR3 is 13 residues. CDR3 in amino acids: CASSFELNYEQYF. CDR3 in DNA: TGCGCCAGCAGCTTTGAACTAAACTACGAGCAGTACTTC.

The CDR3 DNA is TGTGCCAGTAGAGCTTTGGCAGGAGATAGCAATCAGCCCCAGCATTTT. This translates into CASRALAGDSNQPQHF. The chain employs TRBV19 and TRBJ1-5; no reliable D call. This CDR3 spans 16 amino acids. V lost 6 bases, J lost 0 bases, and 15 bases lay in between. Germline loops: CDR1 LNHDA, CDR2 SQIVND (reference sequence).

The genes are TRBV9 and TRBJ1-2; the D is unclear. The germline V and J ends were trimmed by 0 bases and 0 bases, with 9 bases remaining between them. The CDR3 spans 15 residues. Germline assignment: CDR1 SGDLS and CDR2 YYNGEE. This CDR3 is CASSVVAGTNYGYTF. The CDR3 DNA reads as TGTGCCAGCAGCGTAGTTGCCGGGACTAACTATGGCTACACCTTC.

This clone was seen more than once but under ten times. The chain has TRBV6-8 and TRBJ2-7, with D possibly TRBD1 on 6 matching bases. The germline V gene has CDR1 MNHGY and CDR2 SAAAGT. This CDR3 has 15 amino acids. V lost 5 bases and J 2 bases, leaving 16 bases between the germline ends. The CDR3 DNA reads TGTGCCAGCAGTGACCAGGACAGTAGGACCTACGAGCAGTACTTC. Translating it yields CASSDQDSRTYEQYF.